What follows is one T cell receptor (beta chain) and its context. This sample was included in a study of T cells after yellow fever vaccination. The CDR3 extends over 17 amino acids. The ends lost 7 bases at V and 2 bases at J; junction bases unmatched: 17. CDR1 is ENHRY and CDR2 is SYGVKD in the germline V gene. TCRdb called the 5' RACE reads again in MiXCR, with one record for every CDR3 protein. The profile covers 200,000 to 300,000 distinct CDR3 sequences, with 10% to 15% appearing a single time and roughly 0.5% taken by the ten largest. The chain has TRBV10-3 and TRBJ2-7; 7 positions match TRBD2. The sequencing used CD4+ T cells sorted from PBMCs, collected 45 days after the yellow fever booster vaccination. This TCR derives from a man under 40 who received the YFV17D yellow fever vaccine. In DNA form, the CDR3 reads TGTGCCATCATGGGGGGAGTACAGAACGGGGGGACCTACGAGCAGTACTTC. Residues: CAIMGGVQNGGTYEQYF.